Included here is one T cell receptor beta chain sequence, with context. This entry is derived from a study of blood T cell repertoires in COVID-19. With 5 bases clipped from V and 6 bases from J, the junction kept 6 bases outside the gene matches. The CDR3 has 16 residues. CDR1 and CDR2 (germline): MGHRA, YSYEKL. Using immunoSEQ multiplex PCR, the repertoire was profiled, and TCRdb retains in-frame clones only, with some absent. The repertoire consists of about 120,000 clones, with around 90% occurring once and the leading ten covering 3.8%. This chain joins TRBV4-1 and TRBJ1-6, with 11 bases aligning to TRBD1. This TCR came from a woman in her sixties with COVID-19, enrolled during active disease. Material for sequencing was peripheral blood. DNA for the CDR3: TGCGCCAGCAGCACTGGACAGGGGGCCTCTAATTCACCCCTCCACTTT. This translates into CASSTGQGASNSPLHF.